The present T cell receptor beta chain was sequenced within a study of blood T cell repertoires in COVID-19. Study details: Samples of COVID-19 (acute and convalescent) were obtained from the United States, Italy and Spain. PBMCs, B-cell-depleted T cells, or T cells provided the cDNA or gDNA that made up the material.

CDR1 is SGHTA and CDR2 is FQGNSA in the germline V gene. The CDR3 contains 19 residues. With V trimmed by 2 bases and J by 5 bases, 16 bases remained unmatched. Per the original methods: Estimation of nucleated cell counts was performed using reference gene primer amplification. The assay was immunoSEQ multiplex PCR, and TCRdb's table has in-frame clones only and misses some. The DNA gave D and trimming, while V, J and clone size come from that table. The sample lists about 160,000 clones, about 85% seen once, with approximately 1% in the top ten. The receptor was isolated from a man aged 35 to 55 with acute or convalescent COVID-19. The chain is built from TRBV7-2 and TRBJ2-1; 9 bases are shared with TRBD2. Sequenced material: peripheral blood. CDR3 sequence: CASSLWASGVNWINNEQFF. The CDR3 nucleotides are TGTGCCAGCAGCTTATGGGCTAGCGGGGTTAACTGGATTAACAATGAGCAGTTCTTC. The whole variable domain, filled in from reference TRBV7-2 and TRBJ2-1, reads GAGVSQSPSNKVTEKGKDVELRCDPISGHTALYWYRQSLGQGLEFLIYFQGNSAPDKSGLPSDRFSAERTGGSVSTLTIQRTQQEDSAVYLCASSLWASGVNWINNEQFFGPGTRLTVL.